These 26 T cell receptor beta chains originate from one sample sequenced in a study of T cell repertoires in cytomegalovirus infection. One entry per CDR3 protein results from TCRdb running MiXCR on the reads. Of 35,000 or so distinct CDR3 sequences listed, about 54% are singletons. Their target antigens are unknown. The sequencing used CD8+ T cells from cultured PBMCs, collected from culture after CMV antigen stimulation. Receptors originate from a human donor in good health (CMV status not recorded). Some clones in this sample may be carry-over from other donors' samples.

V is TRBV12-5 and J is TRBJ1-2; tentative D call: TRBD1 (5 bases). CDR1 LGHNT and CDR2 FRNRAP come from the germline V gene. Trimming left V 4 bases short and J 4 bases short, with 10 bases between. CDR3 length: 13 residues. CDR3 sequence (DNA): TGTGCTAGTGGTTCGGCAGGGCTCTATGGCTACACCTTC. Translation: CASGSAGLYGYTF.

This rearrangement joins TRBV20-1 to TRBJ1-1; D perhaps matches TRBD1 (5 bases). Between the trimmed V and J ends, which lost 6 bases and 0 bases, there was a span of 11 bases. Germline V CDR1 and CDR2: DFQATT, SNEGSKA (reference sequence). CDR3 length equals 13 residues. The CDR3 spells CSAWDFLNTEAFF. DNA for the CDR3: TGCAGTGCGTGGGACTTCTTGAACACTGAAGCTTTCTTT.

This chain uses TRBV7-9 with TRBJ2-7; weak D call: TRBD2 (6 bases). Germline values: CDR1 SEHNR, CDR2 FQNEAQ (reference sequence). This CDR3 comprises 14 residues. V lost 4 bases, J lost 7 bases, and 17 bases lay in between. As DNA, the CDR3 is TGTGCCAGCAGCTCGAGGGACTTTCCTGAGGAGCAGTACTTC. Translating gives CASSSRDFPEEQYF.

This clonotype was detected many times. The gene calls are TRBV27 and TRBJ2-2, with D uncertain. V was clipped by 5 bases and J by 2 bases, with 3 bases between them. CDR3 length: 12 residues. The germline CDR1 and CDR2 sequences are MNHEY and SMNVEV (reference sequence). The CDR3 region has the DNA TGTGCCAGCAGTGAAAACACCGGGGAGCTGTTTTTT. This sequence encodes CASSENTGELFF.

The rearrangement links TRBV12-3 or TRBV12-4 to TRBJ1-5, with 9 bases lining up with TRBD1. V lost 6 bases and J lost 7; bases outside the gene matches: 10. CDR3 size: 15 residues. In DNA form, the CDR3 reads TGTGCCAGCAGCTCGGGACAGGGAGGAGAGCAGCCCCAGCATTTT. Encoded protein: CASSSGQGGEQPQHF.

This rearrangement joins TRBV10-3 to TRBJ2-3; 9 bases fit TRBD2. CDR3 length equals 16 residues. V trimming: 0 bases; J trimming: 2 bases; junction bases outside the gene matches: 3. Per germline, CDR1 ENHRY and CDR2 SYGVKD. The CDR3 sequence: CAISESERGATDTQYF. The DNA of the CDR3 is TGTGCCATCAGTGAGTCGGAGCGGGGGGCCACAGATACGCAGTATTTT.

The chain joins TRBV6-6 to TRBJ2-5; D not certain. With 4 bases removed from V and 4 bases from J, the gap between germline ends came to 13 bases. The CDR3 extends over 14 amino acids. Germline V CDR1 and CDR2: MNHNY, SVGAGI (reference sequence). DNA for the CDR3: TGTGCCAGCAGTTCTCCCCTAAACTCAGAGACCCAGTACTTC. Translated: CASSSPLNSETQYF.

This clonotype was recorded a few times. CDR3 sequence: CASSISGRAVRNEQYF. The CDR3 nucleotides are TGTGCCAGCAGTATTAGCGGGAGGGCCGTTAGGAACGAGCAGTACTTC. This chain connects TRBV27 to TRBJ2-7; the match to TRBD2 covers 11 bases. After removal of 5 bases from V and 5 bases from J, the junction contained 11 bases not matched to a gene. The CDR3 has 16 amino acids. CDR1 is MNHEY, CDR2 SMNVEV, per germline (reference sequence).

The rearrangement links TRBV18 to TRBJ2-1; D not resolved. Germline CDR1 and CDR2: KGHSH and LQKENI. This CDR3 spans 12 amino acids. Trimming pared 3 bases from V and 8 bases from J, leaving 8 bases between. The CDR3 loop is CASSPVGYEQFF. The CDR3 nucleotides are TGTGCCAGCTCACCGGTAGGGTATGAGCAGTTCTTC.

This clonotype was seen only once. In DNA form, the CDR3 reads TGTGCCAGCAGCTTGCCAACAGGGGTAGGGGCCTACGAGCAGTACTTC. Protein sequence: CASSLPTGVGAYEQYF. The chain couples TRBV11-2 to TRBJ2-7, with 7 nucleotides matching TRBD1. The CDR3 sequence is 16 residues long. Germline V gene sequence: CDR1 SGHAT, CDR2 FQNNGV. The J segment lost 2 bases and the V segment lost 3 bases, leaving 10 bases of the junction unmatched.

This clonotype was counted only a few times. The chain employs TRBV3-1 and TRBJ2-5, with 8 bases matching TRBD2. V was pared by 3 bases and J by 5 bases, with 8 bases of the junction left unmatched. Germline-derived CDR1 and CDR2 are LGHDT and YNNKEL (reference sequence). There are 15 residues in the CDR3. CDR3 sequence: CASSHALAEGETQYF. The DNA for the CDR3 is TGTGCCAGCAGCCACGCACTAGCGGAAGGGGAGACCCAGTACTTC.

V is TRBV28 and J is TRBJ2-7, with TRBD1 matching 9 bases. CDR3 size: 13 residues. Germline CDR1 reads MDHEN; CDR2 reads SYDVKM. Trimming removed 5 bases from V and 6 bases from J; junction bases left unmatched: 5. As DNA, the CDR3 is TGTGCCAGCAGTCCGGGACAGGGATTCGAGCAGTACTTC. Translating it yields CASSPGQGFEQYF.

V gene TRBV12-5 combines with J gene TRBJ2-1; D is uncertain. The CDR3 is 13 amino acids. Between the trimmed V and J ends, which lost 3 bases and 0 bases, there was a span of 3 bases. Germline lookup yields CDR1 LGHNT and CDR2 FRNRAP. Here the CDR3 DNA reads TGTGCTAGTGGTTTCACCTCCTACAATGAGCAGTTCTTC. Translation gives CASGFTSYNEQFF.

The J gene is TRBJ2-7, the V gene TRBV29-1; 7 nucleotides align to TRBD1. This CDR3 has 15 residues. Germline-derived CDR1 and CDR2 are SQVTM and ANQGSEA. V lost 0 bases and J lost 1; bases outside the gene matches: 6. CDR3: CSVEDLRQGSYEQYF. The CDR3 DNA reads TGCAGCGTTGAAGATCTGAGACAGGGTTCCTACGAGCAGTACTTC.

The rearrangement joins TRBV7-6 to TRBJ2-5; no clear D. From germline, CDR1 is SGHVS and CDR2 FNYEAQ. CDR3 size: 10 residues. Trimming took 5 bases from V and 14 from J, leaving 12 bases between them. CDR3 in amino acids: CASSHHIPYF. The CDR3 DNA reads as TGTGCCAGCAGCCACCATATTCCTTACTTC.

The rearrangement links TRBV4-2 to TRBJ2-7, with unresolved D. Trimming stripped 0 bases from V and 2 bases from J, with 8 bases between. Germline V gives CDR1 LGHNA, CDR2 YNFKEQ. The CDR3 extends over 14 amino acids. In DNA form, the CDR3 reads TGTGCCAGCAGCCAAGAAAACCGAGCCTACGAGCAGTACTTC. Its translation is CASSQENRAYEQYF.

The V gene is TRBV6-5, the J gene TRBJ1-4; D remains unclear. V shed 8 bases and J shed 0 bases, with 7 bases lying between them. CDR3 length: 13 residues. Germline V CDR1 and CDR2: MNHEY, SVGAGI. CDR3 residues: CASSRSTNEKLFF. The CDR3 bases are TGTGCCAGCTCCAGATCAACTAATGAAAAACTGTTTTTT.

The rearrangement uses TRBV19 and TRBJ2-7, with TRBD1 matching over 8 bases. After removal of 9 bases from V and 1 base from J, the junction contained 8 bases not matched to a gene. The CDR3 length is 14 residues. CDR1 and CDR2 (germline): LNHDA, SQIVND (reference sequence). The CDR3 sequence: CARPSGGPSYEQYF. CDR3 bases: TGTGCCAGGCCTTCAGGGGGCCCATCCTACGAGCAGTACTTC.

The CDR3 sequence: CASSRNSHQALKNTDTQYF. The DNA for the CDR3 is TGCGCCAGCAGTCGCAATTCCCACCAGGCACTGAAAAATACAGATACGCAGTATTTT. The chain links TRBV23-1 to TRBJ2-3; no clear D. TRBV23-1 is an ORF, and what it does is uncertain. Trimming removed 4 bases from V and 3 bases from J, with 26 bases in between. This CDR3 is 19 amino acids long.

The CDR3: CASSPTLAGNYNEQFF. CDR3 bases: TGTGCCAGCAGCCCCACACTAGCGGGGAATTACAATGAGCAGTTCTTC. The genes are TRBV5-6 and TRBJ2-1; 10 bases are a match to TRBD2. CDR3 length: 16 residues. In germline, CDR1 is SGHDT, CDR2 YYEEEE. The ends lost 4 bases at V and 4 bases at J; junction bases unmatched: 8. Full variable domain (outside the CDR3, taken from reference TRBV5-6 and TRBJ2-1): DAGVTQSPTHLIKTRGQQVTLRCSPKSGHDTVSWYQQALGQGPQFIFQYYEEEERQRGNFPDRFSGHQFPNYSSELNVNALLLGDSALYLCASSPTLAGNYNEQFFGPGTRLTVL.

The V call is TRBV6-1, the J call TRBJ1-5; D gene unclear. V shed 5 bases and J shed 5 bases, with 10 bases lying between them. CDR1 is MNHNS, CDR2 SASEGT, per germline. The CDR3 has 13 amino acids. The CDR3 sequence: CASSQNTYQPQHF. The CDR3 DNA reads TGTGCCAGCAGTCAGAACACGTATCAGCCCCAGCATTTT.

This clonotype was counted a few times. The chain uses TRBV7-6 and TRBJ2-7, with 9 nucleotides matching TRBD2. Looked up from germline, CDR1 is SGHVS and CDR2 is FNYEAQ. The CDR3 has 16 amino acids. J lost 7 bases, V lost 2 bases, and 12 bases had no gene match. In DNA form, the CDR3 reads TGTGCCAGCAGCTTAAACAAGGCGGGAGGGCCCCCTGAGCAGTACTTC. Protein: CASSLNKAGGPPEQYF.

A few counts support this clonotype. The V and J genes are TRBV7-8 and TRBJ1-1; D possibly corresponds to TRBD1 (5 bases). CDR1 is SGHVS and CDR2 is FQNEAQ in the germline V gene. Between the trimmed V and J ends, which lost 0 bases and 1 base, there was a span of 9 bases. The length of the CDR3 is 15 residues. CDR3 loop: CASSLALGGNTEAFF. In DNA form, the CDR3 reads TGTGCCAGCAGCTTAGCGTTGGGGGGGAACACTGAAGCTTTCTTT. Looking up the rest from reference TRBV7-8 and TRBJ1-1 gives the full variable domain: GAGVSQSPRYKVAKRGQDVALRCDPISGHVSLFWYQQALGQGPEFLTYFQNEAQLDKSGLPSDRFFAERPEGSVSTLKIQRTQQEDSAVYLCASSLALGGNTEAFFGQGTRLTVV.

The chain couples TRBV28 to TRBJ2-5; D remains ambiguous. The germline CDR1 and CDR2 sequences are MDHEN and SYDVKM. CDR3 length: 13 amino acids. Trimming removed 6 bases from V and 5 bases from J, with 13 bases in between. CDR3 in amino acids: CASRPSTYETQYF. The CDR3 region has the DNA TGTGCCAGCAGACCCTCCACATACGAGACCCAGTACTTC.

Notes on this clonotype: The conserved final phenylalanine or tryptophan is absent from the CDR3, which likely points to a read error. The chain recombines TRBV7-2 with TRBJ2-2; D gene unclear. Deletions cut 3 bases from V and 6 bases from J, with 11 bases between. This CDR3 contains 14 residues. Germline V CDR1 and CDR2: SGHTA, FQGNSA. The CDR3 DNA sequence: TGTGCCAGCAGCTTCCGACGGAGCGCCGGGGAGCTGTTTCTT. Translated: CASSFRRSAGELFL.

This chain joins TRBV7-6 and TRBJ2-7; D possibly corresponds to TRBD1 (5 bases). Germline CDR1 reads SGHVS; CDR2 reads FNYEAQ. CDR3 length: 12 residues. Trimming removed 4 bases from V and 6 bases from J, with 10 bases in between. CDR3 region: CASSSQGGEQYF. In DNA, the CDR3 is TGTGCCAGCAGCTCTCAGGGTGGCGAGCAGTACTTC.